These 7 T cell receptor beta chains originate from one sample sequenced in a study of cytomegalovirus exposure and HLA in healthy donors. The PCR employed 60 Vbeta primers together with 13 Jbeta primers. This table comes from immunoSEQ multiplex PCR, and its TCRdb copy is limited to in-frame clones, with some not included. This table holds 150,000 or so clones, 82% found once. Input material: PBMCs. Receptors originate from a woman between 45 and 65 years old in good health and CMV-seropositive.

The CDR3 nucleotides are TGTGCCAGCAGTGAATGGAGGGGGGGACCAGACGGCTACACCTTC. This encodes CASSEWRGGPDGYTF. This rearrangement joins TRBV6-1 to TRBJ1-2, with TRBD1 as a possible D gene (6 bases). This CDR3 has 15 amino acids. CDR1 and CDR2 from the germline V gene are MNHNS and SASEGT. Trimming shortened V by 2 bases and J by 8 bases, and 18 bases separated the two germline ends.

This chain joins TRBV30 and TRBJ1-2; no definite D call. Looked up from germline, CDR1 is GTSNPN and CDR2 is SVGIG (reference sequence). V lost 1 base, J lost 8 bases, and 11 bases lay in between. The CDR3 has 12 residues. For the CDR3, the DNA is TGTGCCTGGAGTGGTTCTCATCGGGGCTACACCTTC. Translated: CAWSGSHRGYTF.

This clone has only one observation. The gene calls are TRBV6-1 and TRBJ2-2; perhaps TRBD2 as D (7 bases). Trimming removed 4 bases from V and 4 bases from J, with 13 bases in between. Germline-derived CDR1 and CDR2 are MNHNS and SASEGT. The CDR3 has 15 residues. The CDR3 spells CASSGGGAFTGELFF. As DNA, the CDR3 is TGTGCCAGCAGTGGAGGGGGGGCCTTCACCGGGGAGCTGTTTTTT.

Comment on this clone: In the same sample, other DNA sequences code for this CDR3. The CDR3 sequence is CASNTYGGNEQYF. In DNA form, the CDR3 reads TGTGCCAGCAATACTTACGGGGGAAACGAGCAGTACTTC. This rearrangement joins TRBV6-5 to TRBJ2-7, with a tentative D call TRBD2 (6 bases). Germline lookup yields CDR1 MNHEY and CDR2 SVGAGI. This CDR3 has 13 residues. The V gene lost 7 bases and the J gene lost 5 bases, with 15 bases spanning the gap.

J is TRBJ1-5 and V is TRBV2, with 8 bases lining up with TRBD1. CDR1 is SNHLY, CDR2 FYNNEI, per germline. Trimming at V came to 4 bases and at J to 7 bases, leaving 6 bases not matched to a gene. The CDR3 length is 14 residues. The CDR3 nucleotides read TGTGCCAGCAGTGGGACAGGGTCGCGGCAGCCCCAGCATTTT. It translates to CASSGTGSRQPQHF.

This clone was counted a few times. This chain connects TRBV6-1 to TRBJ1-1, with D unclear. Deletions cut 7 bases from V and 5 bases from J, with 14 bases between. This CDR3 is 13 amino acids long. Germline V gives CDR1 MNHNS, CDR2 SASEGT. CDR3 DNA: TGTGCCAGCAAGGAGGGAGCGGGAACTGAAGCTTTCTTT. Translation gives CASKEGAGTEAFF.

The V and J genes are TRBV18 and TRBJ1-1; TRBD1 agrees at 9 bases. The CDR3 runs to 12 residues. CDR1 and CDR2 from the germline V gene are KGHSH and LQKENI. Trimming removed 6 bases from V and 7 bases from J; junction bases left unmatched: 3. The CDR3 sequence is CASSRDRDEAFF. As DNA, the CDR3 is TGTGCCAGCTCTCGGGACAGGGATGAAGCTTTCTTT.